The next 15 T cell receptor beta chains were all read from a single sample in a study of post-analysis software for immune sequencing data. General observations from the study: Patients showed TRBV5-6, TRBV5-1 and TRBV20-1 among roughly five TRBV segments more frequent than in controls.

TCR beta libraries were prepared from cDNA with unique molecular identifiers. TCRdb ran MiXCR on the PCR reads and lists one entry per CDR3 protein. In the table there are approximately 730,000 distinct CDR3 sequences, about half of which are singletons. Antigens for these TCRs are unknown. Sequenced material: blood. The receptors were sampled from a girl aged 10 to 17 with multiple sclerosis.

This chain joins TRBV7-3 and TRBJ2-1, with D uncertain. Per the germline V gene, CDR1 is SGHTA and CDR2 is FQGTGA. The CDR3 covers 16 residues. Trimming took off 5 bases at V and 0 bases at J, with 14 bases between the two ends. In nucleotides, the CDR3 is TGTGCCAGCAGCCCGCTGATGGGTAGCTCCTACAATGAGCAGTTCTTC. Translated, it gives CASSPLMGSSYNEQFF.

The sample holds a few counts of this clonotype. This chain joins TRBV11-1 and TRBJ2-1; tentative D call: TRBD2 (6 bases). The CDR3 totals 17 residues. Germline-derived CDR1 and CDR2 are SGHAT and FQDESV (reference sequence). The V gene lost 5 bases and the J gene lost 2 bases, with 19 bases spanning the gap. As DNA, the CDR3 is TGTGCCAGCAGCCTATCGCTGAGGGACTCAGCCTACAATGAGCAGTTCTTC. Encoded protein: CASSLSLRDSAYNEQFF.

The V call is TRBV20-1, the J call TRBJ2-1; TRBD2 matches 13 bases. Trimming removed 6 bases from V and 9 bases from J; junction bases left unmatched: 14. Germline CDR1 DFQATT, CDR2 SNEGSKA (reference sequence). There are 16 residues in the CDR3. The CDR3 DNA follows: TGCAGTGCCCAATCCCCGGGACTAGCGGGATATGGTGAGCAGTTCTTC. Protein sequence: CSAQSPGLAGYGEQFF.

This chain joins TRBV20-1 and TRBJ2-3; 9 nucleotides line up with TRBD2. This CDR3 has 15 amino acids. CDR1 DFQATT and CDR2 SNEGSKA come from the germline V gene (reference sequence). J gave up 5 bases and V 2 bases, and 8 bases lay outside the gene matches. The CDR3 spells CSARKRTSAEDTQYF. The CDR3 DNA follows: TGCAGTGCTAGAAAAAGGACTAGCGCGGAAGATACGCAGTATTTT.

The chain is built from TRBV9 and TRBJ2-7; D gene uncertain. Per germline, CDR1 SGDLS and CDR2 YYNGEE. V lost 0 bases to trimming and J lost 3 bases, with 16 bases between them. The CDR3 has 16 amino acids. As DNA, the CDR3 is TGTGCCAGCAGCGTAGACACTTCTAACCCAATCTACGAGCAGTACTTC. Protein sequence: CASSVDTSNPIYEQYF.

The chain has TRBV6-5 and TRBJ2-3; 12 bases align to TRBD2. This CDR3 has 17 amino acids. Unmatched junction bases numbered 9, after V lost 4 bases and J lost 4 bases. From germline, CDR1 is MNHEY and CDR2 SVGAGI. CDR3 bases: TGTGCCAGCAGTTCGCCCGGGACTAGCGGGTTGGCAGATACGCAGTATTTT. Residues: CASSSPGTSGLADTQYF.

This clonotype was observed at least ten times. A much larger clone lies one base from this, so it may be a read error. The genes are TRBV24-1 and TRBJ2-7, with 7 bases matching TRBD1. Germline V gene lookup returns CDR1 KGHDR and CDR2 SFDVKD. After removal of 6 bases from V and 1 base from J, the junction contained 5 bases not matched to a gene. The CDR3 has 14 residues. The CDR3 is CATSWGTASYEQYF. Written as DNA, the CDR3 is TGTGCCACCAGTTGGGGGACAGCATCCTACGAGCAGTACTTC.

J is TRBJ2-1 and V is TRBV6-2 or TRBV6-3; D perhaps matches TRBD1 (5 bases). CDR1 and CDR2 from the germline V gene are MNHEY and SVGEGT. The CDR3 is made up of 13 amino acids. V lost 6 bases, J lost 6 bases, and 12 bases lay in between. The CDR3 coding sequence is TGTGCCAGCAGGCCAAGACAGACCAATGAGCAGTTCTTC. Its translation is CASRPRQTNEQFF.

The chain carries TRBV28 and TRBJ2-1; the match to TRBD2 covers 12 bases. Germline-derived CDR1 and CDR2 are MDHEN and SYDVKM. The CDR3 has 19 residues. The V gene end was trimmed by 5 bases and the J gene end by 3 bases; junction bases not matched to a gene: 14. The CDR3 DNA is TGTGCCAGCAGTCTCGGGTTAGTGACTAGCGGGAGTCTCTACAATGAGCAGTTCTTC. Translated: CASSLGLVTSGSLYNEQFF.

This clonotype turned up a few times. V gene TRBV6-6 combines with J gene TRBJ2-7; no reliable D call. The germline gives CDR1 MNHNY, CDR2 SVGAGI (reference sequence). Trimming removed 2 bases from V and 2 bases from J, with 7 bases in between. The CDR3 consists of 13 residues. The DNA for the CDR3 is TGTGCCAGCAGTTACGGCGCGGCCTACGAGCAGTACTTC. This codes for CASSYGAAYEQYF.

This clonotype was detected a few times. J is TRBJ2-1 and V is TRBV29-1; the D gene is possibly TRBD1 (6 bases). V lost 8 bases and J lost 7, with 18 bases in between. Per the germline V gene, CDR1 is SQVTM and CDR2 is ANQGSEA. The CDR3 totals 13 residues. DNA for the CDR3: TGCAGCTTCGCCGGGACCCAGGGGAATGAGCAGTTCTTC. Its translation: CSFAGTQGNEQFF.

In its sample, this clonotype was seen a few times. The V call is TRBV27, the J call TRBJ2-3; 7 nucleotides agree with TRBD2. CDR3 length equals 14 residues. The ends lost 3 bases at V and 5 bases at J; junction bases unmatched: 5. Germline V lookup: CDR1 MNHEY, CDR2 SMNVEV (reference sequence). CDR3 nucleotides: TGTGCCAGCAGTTTGGGGGGGATGGGAGATACGCAGTATTTT. It specifies CASSLGGMGDTQYF.

With respect to this clonotype: Possible read error: a much larger clone is one base away. This chain connects TRBV6-5 to TRBJ2-4; the D gene is possibly TRBD2 (5 bases). Germline V lookup: CDR1 MNHEY, CDR2 SVGAGI. CDR3 length: 16 amino acids. CDR3 bases: TGTGCCTGCAGTTCCCGGTGGAGGCTCGCCCCTTACATTCAGTACTTC. This gives the protein CACSSRWRLAPYIQYF.

This clonotype was detected ten times or more. The CDR3 loop reads CASSQGLAESGANVLTF. In DNA form, the CDR3 reads TGTGCCAGCAGCCAAGGACTAGCGGAGTCTGGGGCCAACGTCCTGACTTTC. The rearrangement uses TRBV4-2 and TRBJ2-6; 9 bases align to TRBD2. V lost 1 base to trimming and J lost 1 base; unmatched junction nucleotides: 2. The length of the CDR3 is 17 residues. The V gene's germline CDR1 is LGHNA and CDR2 YNFKEQ.

This CDR3 is CASSVGGRGGRQPQHF. In nucleotides, the CDR3 is TGTGCCAGCAGCGTAGGGGGACGTGGTGGGAGACAGCCCCAGCATTTT. The chain links TRBV28 to TRBJ1-5; tentative D call: TRBD1 (6 bases). Trimming removed 6 bases from V and 7 bases from J, with 22 bases in between. Germline values: CDR1 MDHEN, CDR2 SYDVKM. The CDR3 extends over 16 amino acids.